This TCR beta chain was identified in a study of cytomegalovirus exposure and HLA in healthy donors (dated by TCRdb to about 2017). A note on the overall study: An earlier analysis of around 600 of the donors reported approximately 270 Gb of sequence data and approximately 110 million unique TCR beta sequences from roughly 180 million T cells. Roughly 300 gigabases of sequencing data and roughly 90 million unique TCR sequences were included in an early release covering roughly 600 HLA-typed donors. Of the roughly 400 genotyped donors, 81% were placed in the genetic ancestry cluster associated with self-reported Caucasian donors. The study was designed to test whether signatures of past pathogen exposure could be identified by cataloging public T cell receptors. The T cell repertoires of 670 or so subjects were profiled by immunosequencing and related to cytomegalovirus serostatus. Besides the first cohort of more than 650 subjects, a separate validation cohort made up of over 95 different subjects was used. High-throughput TCR immunosequencing, statistical association of individual TCRs with disease status, and machine learning were combined to predict cytomegalovirus infection status. A later analysis re-analyzed previously published TCR beta repertoires from about 730 donors and added high-resolution HLA genotyping to study TCR occurrence patterns. Rather than using new phenotypic data, the later analysis identified candidate immune exposures from TCR beta sequences and from how often those sequences occurred across donors. In an earlier analysis of 587 of the donors, high-throughput TCR beta sequencing was used to judge whether each TCR beta V gene segment behaved as functional or pseudogenic. Donor age, sex, ethnicity and CMV serostatus were compiled alongside the repertoire data. A later genetic analysis took genome-wide SNP genotypes for about three fifths of the 666 donors and used that subset as a discovery cohort. Every repertoire in the discovery cohort had been generated on one and the same sequencing platform. Class I and class II HLA loci were covered by the typing at four-digit resolution. Typing coverage differed by locus: A, B, C, DRB1 and DQB1 were typed in roughly 620-630 donors, DQA1 in roughly 500, DPA1 in 600 to 610, and DPB1 in just under 480. A handful of DR-DQ haplotypes were handled as single units for association and clustering because linkage in the cohort was strong. Across 398 genotyped donors of the cohort, an average of about 220,000 unique TCR beta nucleotide sequences per donor were sequenced, and about a sixth of those sequences were non-productive. What the research found in general, with its limitations: Some IMGT-functional V segments, including TRBV6-2 and TRBV6-3, could not be told apart with the 87-base-pair reads, so those segments were excluded. Across donors, most TCR sequences were observed very rarely, whereas some public TCRs were present in many individuals. A later analysis found that TCR association rates varied across HLA loci, with DRB1 alleles showing the most associated TCRs and HLA-C alleles the fewest. Correlated functional status among segregating V segments might reflect linkage disequilibrium, but an unknown experimental factor could not be ruled out. In a later genetic analysis, fewer N-insertions in productive TCRs were reported among donors in an Asian-associated ancestry cluster than the 666-donor mean. A later analysis found that HLA-associated TCR beta chains were more clonally expanded and had lower generation probabilities than equally common non-associated chains. CMV serostatus was the only immune exposure information available for the cohort. HLA typing was unavailable for some donors at each locus, so association tests used only the typed subset. In an earlier analysis of several hundred of the donors, most TCR beta V segments were observed in productive rearrangements about 87% or about 30% of the time, broadly matching IMGT annotations. According to a later analysis, parvovirus B19, influenza, CMV and Epstein-Barr virus appeared linked to several top co-occurrence clusters. In the study, approximately 160 TCR beta chains were listed as associated with cytomegalovirus. A later genetic analysis associated a missense DCLRE1C variant with V-gene and J-gene trimming of TCR beta chains, and an independent cohort replicated the association. The authors suggested that the approach could potentially be extended to other disease states and immunological phenotypes. Over 15 rarely observed V segments, including chromosome 9 orphons, were excluded from the earlier analysis of a few hundred of the donors because counts were too low. Specific HLA alleles were associated with 15,000 to 20,000 TCR beta sequences at a false discovery rate of 0.05 in a later analysis. A cluster of highly shared sequence variants was judged likely to represent a technical artifact of the sequencing pipeline. Roughly uniform sequencing depth across donors was assumed in presence/absence analyses, although this assumption may not hold. A further reported finding was that TCR beta sequences accurately predicted the HLA-A and HLA-B alleles for most subjects in the first cohort. Only TCR beta chains were sequenced in this cohort, and the absence of alpha or paired-chain data limited detectable features. A few of the identified cytomegalovirus-associated TCR beta chains were confirmed in vitro to be specific for cytomegalovirus antigens. A later analysis found that most CMV-associated TCR beta chains appeared HLA-restricted, with HLA associations seemingly driven largely by CMV exposure. Strong co-occurrence of HLA alleles, especially DR and DQ, made assigning TCR associations to individual alleles difficult. The classifier was reported to diagnose cytomegalovirus status with high specificity and sensitivity in both the original and validation cohorts.

V loses 5 bases at its end and J loses 5 bases; junction bases beyond the gene matches: 13. Its CDR3 holds 16 amino acids, cysteine through phenylalanine. The entry retains the CDR3 DNA only, 48 bases that are in frame from base 1. The germline V gene (reference sequence) sets CDR1 to MNHEY and CDR2 to SMNVEV. The cohort was made up of approximately 700 healthy bone marrow donors. Cohort members were all nominally healthy when sampled, although unrecorded immune exposures were likely present. The donor was CMV seronegative and was included in the group of 352 seronegative cohort members. Each donor provided a peripheral blood sample, and peripheral blood mononuclear cells were used for TCR beta sequencing. The Qiagen DNeasy Blood Extraction Kit was used to extract genomic DNA from the blood cell samples. Of note for this clone: It lacks a known antigen. No quality values exist for individual bases; no much larger clone is one base distant.

Preparation of the library involved the immunoSEQ multiplex PCR assay. For the multiplex PCR, a mixture combining 60 forward primers for TCR Vbeta segments and 13 reverse primers for TCR Jbeta segments was used. The CDR3 region of rearranged TCR beta genes was amplified from genomic DNA with a multiplex PCR assay. On the Illumina HiSeq System, the amplified TCR beta libraries were sequenced as 87-base-pair reads. From the authors' description of their analysis: A later analysis tallied tens of millions of unique TCR beta chains across the 610 or so repertoires, and some 10 million of those chains were shared by two or more donors. To remove PCR and sequencing errors, raw reads were error-corrected and collapsed into unique sequences using a nearest-neighbor algorithm that merged closely related sequences. V, D and J gene segments were assigned by aligning CDR3 sequences to IMGT reference sequences. For a sequence to be retained, a match of at least six nucleotides was required to both a V gene segment and a J gene segment. Rearrangements were classified as productive when the CDR3 lacked stop codons and remained in frame with V and J, and all other rearrangements were classified as non-productive. Following IMGT convention, CDR3 was defined as the stretch from the second conserved V-encoded cysteine to the conserved J-encoded phenylalanine. The earlier analysis of 450 to 750 of the donors excluded any sequence lacking an unambiguous match to a single V gene segment. In an earlier analysis of approximately 590 of the donors, V segments were called functional above 56.7% productive rearrangements and were called segregating when the between-donor standard deviation exceeded 5%. A statistical classification framework was built to diagnose cytomegalovirus status from the catalog of TCR beta chain sequences. In a later analysis, V and J genes were assigned by comparing TCR nucleotide sequences against IMGT/GENE-DB human TR gene sequences. In a later analysis, CDR3 sequences and most-parsimonious VDJ recombination scenarios were assigned using the TCRdist pipeline. In a later analysis, every TCR beta chain was defined by the combination of its CDR3 amino acid sequence and its V-gene family, and reads without a unique V-gene family were dropped. To address suspected cross-contamination and a sequencing artifact, a later analysis removed some 620 highly shared, low-generation-probability nucleotide sequences. For each public chain, a later analysis derived a clonal expansion index from normalized ranks of inferred template counts within each repertoire. In a later analysis, generation probabilities were computed with a VDJ recombination model fitted to out-of-frame rearrangements, and the resulting probabilities were checked against IGoR. In a later analysis, hypergeometric tests were used to score TCR-TCR, TCR-HLA and TCR-CMV co-occurrence, with a repertoire-size bias correction applied to TCR pairs. A later analysis estimated false discovery rates by permuting HLA or CMV assignments 20 times. A later analysis grouped co-occurring TCRs with DBSCAN, adding TCRdist sequence similarity when clustering within HLA-allele-positive subsets. Repertoires with fewer than 30,000 or more than 120,000 public chains were left out of co-occurrence clustering, as were five repertoires with anomalous nucleotide sharing. Sourced from immuneACCESS, this table was stored by TCRdb with only in-frame sequences that have V and J called. A share of the clones is absent; for the studies checked, an unresolved V gene accounts for under half, and the remainder has no known explanation. V and J calls and clone size are as listed in that table; D and trimming were resolved from the DNA. The sample yields about 160,000 clones; about 75% were counted once. The top ten constitute roughly 1.9% of the sample.

The chain was built from TRBV27 and TRBJ2-7; TRBD1 agrees with 9 junctional bases. This TCR derives from a female donor in good health and CMV-seronegative. Sequenced: PBMCs. The sequenced DNA is TGTGCCAGCAGTAGATCCCCCGGGACAGGGTCCCACGAGCAGTACTTC. It specifies CASSRSPGTGSHEQYF.